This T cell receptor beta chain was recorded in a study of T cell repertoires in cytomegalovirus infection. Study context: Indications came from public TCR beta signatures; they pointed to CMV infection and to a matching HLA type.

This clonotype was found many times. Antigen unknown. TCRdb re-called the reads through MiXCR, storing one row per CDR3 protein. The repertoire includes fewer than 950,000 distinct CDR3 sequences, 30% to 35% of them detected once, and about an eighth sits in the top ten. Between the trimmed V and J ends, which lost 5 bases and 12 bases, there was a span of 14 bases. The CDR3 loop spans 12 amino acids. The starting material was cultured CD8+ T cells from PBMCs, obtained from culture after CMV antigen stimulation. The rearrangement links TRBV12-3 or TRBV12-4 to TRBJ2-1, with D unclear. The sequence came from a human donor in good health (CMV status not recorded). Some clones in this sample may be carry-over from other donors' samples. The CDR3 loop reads CASSGVDRSQFF. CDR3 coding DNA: TGTGCCAGCAGTGGGGTAGACCGATCGCAGTTCTTC.